The following is a TCR beta chain sequence with its context. Its specificity is not known. Researchers ran the PCR with 60 Vbeta and 13 Jbeta primers. Produced via immunoSEQ multiplex PCR; TCRdb's table is partial and in-frame only. The sample lists about 59,000 clones; approximately 83% were seen once. The source of the sample is a study of cytomegalovirus exposure and HLA in healthy donors. The wider study: Within the Caucasian-associated ancestry cluster were around 81% of the roughly 380 genotyped donors. Study results and caveats: Later work showed greater clonal expansion in HLA-associated TCR beta chains than in equally common others. About 87% or about 30% of the time was how often most TCR beta V segments were productive, according to an earlier analysis.

The CDR3 has 14 residues. Germline lookup yields CDR1 SGHNT and CDR2 YYREEE (reference sequence). Trimming left V 0 bases short and J 5 bases short, with 11 bases between. Sequencing input: PBMCs. The TCR was taken from a human donor in good health. The V call is TRBV5-4, the J call TRBJ2-5, with D hard to call. CDR3 nucleotide sequence: TGTGCCAGCAGCTTGGCCGGTGTAAAGGAGACCCAGTACTTC. Translating gives CASSLAGVKETQYF.